What follows are 26 T cell receptor beta chains derived from one specimen sequenced in a study of response to subunit inactivated influenza vaccine. TCRdb reprocessed the RT-PCR reads via MiXCR and lists one record per CDR3 protein. The table lists hundreds of thousands of distinct CDR3 sequences, about 11% of them singletons. The sample was also linked to a second study, of T cells expressing NK-cell markers. From that paper: It was by 5'RACE template switching with UMIs that TCR beta cDNA was made.

The source material was PBMCs from blood, sampled on the day of vaccination. Every receptor here comes from a man aged 50 to 59 who received an inactivated influenza vaccine.

This clonotype was seen ten or more times. This sequence joins TRBV5-1 and TRBJ2-7; TRBD1 matches at 8 bases. V lost 0 bases, J lost 6 bases, and 8 bases stayed unmatched. The CDR3 is 15 amino acids. The germline CDR1 and CDR2 sequences are SGHRS and YFSETQ. This CDR3 reads CASSLGGTGGGEQYF. The CDR3, as DNA: TGCGCCAGCAGCTTGGGGGGGACAGGAGGCGGCGAGCAGTACTTC. Filled out from reference TRBV5-1 and TRBJ2-7, the complete variable domain reads KAGVTQTPRYLIKTRGQQVTLSCSPISGHRSVSWYQQTPGQGLQFLFEYFSETQRNKGNFPGRFSGRQFSNSRSEMNVSTLELGDSALYLCASSLGGTGGGEQYFGPGTRLTVT.

This clonotype came up a few times. One end of the junction varies from germline; a read error may be responsible. The rearrangement joins TRBV12-3 or TRBV12-4 to TRBJ2-5; D might be TRBD1 or TRBD2, each matching 7 bases. The CDR3 contains 12 residues. The CDR3, as DNA: TGTGCCAGCAGCCCGACAGGGAGGGATAGGAACTTC. Protein: CASSPTGRDRNF.

The chain is built from TRBV7-8 and TRBJ1-6, with D perhaps TRBD1 (5 bases). V was pared by 5 bases and J by 9 bases, with 17 bases between. The CDR3 extends over 15 amino acids. Germline CDR1 is SGHVS and CDR2 is FQNEAQ. In DNA, the CDR3 is TGTGCCAGCAGCAACCGGGGCCGGGGAGTTTCACCCCTCCACTTT. Amino acids: CASSNRGRGVSPLHF.

This clonotype showed up many times. The chain has TRBV7-2 and TRBJ2-3; D tentatively reads TRBD1 or TRBD2 (5 bases each). The V gene lost 1 base and the J gene lost 4 bases, with 15 bases spanning the gap. The CDR3 is made up of 16 amino acids. CDR1 is SGHTA and CDR2 is FQGNSA in the germline V gene. The CDR3 DNA is TGTGCCAGCAGCTTAGAGCCGGGTAGAGGGGCAGATACGCAGTATTTT. Amino acid sequence: CASSLEPGRGADTQYF.

This clonotype is a singleton in its sample. The chain uses TRBV28 and TRBJ2-4; 9 bases map to TRBD1. CDR3 length: 14 amino acids. Germline-derived CDR1 and CDR2 are MDHEN and SYDVKM. Trimming at V came to 6 bases and at J to 7 bases, leaving 7 bases not matched to a gene. CDR3: CASSQGQGQNIQYF. In DNA, the CDR3 is TGTGCCAGCAGCCAGGGACAGGGCCAGAACATTCAGTACTTC.

This clonotype has only a few counts. The V and J genes are TRBV4-1 and TRBJ2-1; 7 positions agree with TRBD1. CDR1 is MGHRA, CDR2 YSYEKL, per germline. The J segment lost 6 bases and the V segment lost 1 base, leaving 6 bases of the junction unmatched. There are 15 residues in the CDR3. The DNA for the CDR3 is TGCGCCAGCAGCCAAGCCCGACAGGGAAGCAATGAGCAGTTCTTC. It is translated as CASSQARQGSNEQFF.

The J gene is TRBJ2-3, the V gene TRBV7-2; D uncertain. CDR1 is SGHTA and CDR2 is FQGNSA in the germline V gene. The CDR3 contains 16 residues. V was cut by 4 bases and J by 3 bases, with 17 bases left in between. CDR3 DNA sequence: TGTGCCAGCAGCTCGGGCCCCTGGTATGCGACAGATACGCAGTATTTT. As protein: CASSSGPWYATDTQYF.

The rearrangement joins TRBV12-3 or TRBV12-4 to TRBJ1-1; 7 nucleotides agree with TRBD1. V was pared by 5 bases and J by 6 bases, with 9 bases of the junction left unmatched. This CDR3 region has 14 residues. For the CDR3, the DNA is TGTGCCAGCAGTCCAGCAGGGGGTCGGGCTGAAGCTTTCTTT. Translated: CASSPAGGRAEAFF.

This clonotype was seen a few times. The chain employs TRBV7-9 and TRBJ2-2; a weak D match, TRBD1 (6 bases). Trimming removed 5 bases at V and 6 bases at J, with 13 bases between. The CDR3 sequence is 14 residues long. From germline, CDR1 is SEHNR and CDR2 FQNEAQ (reference sequence). The CDR3 nucleotides are TGTGCCAGCAGCCGATTACAGGGCTCCGGGGAGCTGTTTTTT. Encoded protein: CASSRLQGSGELFF.

The chain carries TRBV10-3 and TRBJ2-1; 8 nucleotides agree with TRBD2. The CDR3 covers 14 residues. The V gene end was trimmed by 3 bases and the J gene end by 7 bases; junction bases not matched to a gene: 5. Germline values: CDR1 ENHRY, CDR2 SYGVKD. The CDR3 reads CAISDSGSKNEQFF. Written as DNA, the CDR3 is TGTGCCATCAGTGACAGCGGGAGTAAAAATGAGCAGTTCTTC.

This clonotype was detected only a few times. The V and J genes are TRBV9 and TRBJ2-1; D may be TRBD1 or TRBD2 (5 bases each). There are 14 residues in the CDR3. Trimming took off 0 bases at V and 4 bases at J, with 8 bases between the two ends. CDR1 SGDLS and CDR2 YYNGEE come from the germline V gene. The CDR3 region is CASSVGGTYNEQFF. CDR3 bases: TGTGCCAGCAGCGTAGGGGGGACGTACAATGAGCAGTTCTTC.

This sequence joins TRBV6-5 and TRBJ2-3, with 9 positions matching TRBD2. Unmatched junction bases numbered 4, after V lost 0 bases and J lost 3 bases. This CDR3 has 16 amino acids. CDR1 MNHEY and CDR2 SVGAGI come from the germline V gene. This CDR3 is CASSYSNLAGTDTQYF. The CDR3 DNA reads TGTGCCAGCAGTTACTCGAATCTAGCGGGGACAGATACGCAGTATTTT.

This clonotype was seen only a few times. The rearrangement links TRBV16 to TRBJ2-4; 12 bases fit TRBD1. The junction had 8 bases not matched to a gene; V was cut back by 2 bases and J by 0 bases. The CDR3 is 19 amino acids. Germline V gene data show CDR1 as KGHSY and CDR2 as FQNENV. The CDR3 loop reads CASSQAGTGGREAKNIQYF. Here the CDR3 DNA reads TGTGCCAGCAGCCAAGCCGGGACAGGGGGCAGAGAAGCCAAAAACATTCAGTACTTC.

The rearrangement links TRBV9 to TRBJ2-1; 10 bases agree with TRBD2. The germline V gene encodes CDR1 SGDLS and CDR2 YYNGEE. V lost 4 bases and J lost 5; bases outside the gene matches: 18. The CDR3 is made up of 19 amino acids. The CDR3 DNA reads as TGTGCCAGCAGCCCAAGGGCTAGCGGGAGTTGGGGGGGAGACAATGAGCAGTTCTTC. Translation gives CASSPRASGSWGGDNEQFF.

The sample holds many counts of this clonotype. The rearrangement links TRBV12-5 to TRBJ1-5; unclear D gene. V was pared by 6 bases and J by 2 bases, with 11 bases between. Germline V gene sequence: CDR1 LGHNT, CDR2 FRNRAP. The CDR3 contains 14 residues. CDR3 residues: CASGPGRRNQPQHF. CDR3 bases: TGTGCTAGTGGCCCCGGACGACGCAATCAGCCCCAGCATTTT. The complete variable domain, with remaining parts taken from reference TRBV12-5 and TRBJ1-5, reads DARVTQTPRHKVTEMGQEVTMRCQPILGHNTVFWYRQTMMQGLELLAYFRNRAPLDDSGMPKDRFSAEMPDATLATLKIQPSEPRDSAVYFCASGPGRRNQPQHFGDGTRLSIL.

Only a few counts were recorded for this clonotype. The chain links TRBV5-1 to TRBJ2-2, with 8 bases lining up with TRBD1. Per germline, CDR1 SGHRS and CDR2 YFSETQ. The CDR3 length is 17 residues. The V gene end was trimmed by 4 bases and the J gene end by 5 bases; junction bases not matched to a gene: 13. As DNA, the CDR3 is TGCGCCAGCAGCCGAGGTCCCTTCCAGGGGGCGACCGGGGAGCTGTTTTTT. It yields the protein CASSRGPFQGATGELFF.

This clonotype has more than one count but fewer than ten. The chain is built from TRBV19 and TRBJ1-5; 11 nucleotides align to TRBD1. CDR1 LNHDA and CDR2 SQIVND come from the germline V gene (reference sequence). Trimming took 3 bases from V and 6 from J; bases not matched to a gene: 10. The length of the CDR3 is 17 residues. This CDR3 reads CASSITGTGGFGQPQHF. The CDR3 region has the DNA TGTGCCAGTAGTATTACCGGGACAGGGGGTTTTGGTCAGCCCCAGCATTTT.

The J gene is TRBJ1-5, the V gene TRBV28; D unclear. The length of the CDR3 is 15 residues. Germline values: CDR1 MDHEN, CDR2 SYDVKM. Trimming removed 3 bases from V and 0 bases from J, with 9 bases in between. The CDR3 loop reads CASSFSVPSNQPQHF. The DNA for the CDR3 is TGTGCCAGCAGTTTCTCAGTTCCTAGCAATCAGCCCCAGCATTTT.

This clonotype was observed many times. CDR3 sequence reads: CASSFGKSYEQYF. The DNA of the CDR3 is TGTGCCAGCAGTTTTGGGAAGAGCTACGAGCAGTACTTC. This sequence joins TRBV12-3 or TRBV12-4 and TRBJ2-7; no reliable D call. The CDR3 runs to 13 residues. V shed 3 bases and J shed 3 bases, with 9 bases lying between them.

The chain recombines TRBV27 with TRBJ1-1; D perhaps matches TRBD1 (6 bases). There are 14 residues in the CDR3. The V and J ends lost 5 bases and 1 base respectively, with 11 bases between them. Germline loops: CDR1 MNHEY, CDR2 SMNVEV (reference sequence). The DNA for the CDR3 is TGTGCCAGCAGTCCTTGGGGGGCGAACACTGAAGCTTTCTTT. It specifies CASSPWGANTEAFF.

This clonotype was picked up a small number of times. V usage is TRBV5-1 and J usage is TRBJ2-7; 7 positions agree with TRBD2. This CDR3 has 15 amino acids. Per the germline V gene, CDR1 is SGHRS and CDR2 is YFSETQ. V was pared by 1 base and J by 2 bases, with 6 bases of the junction left unmatched. CDR3 DNA sequence: TGCGCCAGCAGCTTGCTGCCAGGGAGGGCCTACGAGCAGTACTTC. Encoded protein: CASSLLPGRAYEQYF.

There are many counts of this clonotype. The genes are TRBV5-1 and TRBJ2-5; 13 nucleotides line up with TRBD2. The CDR3 consists of 16 residues. V was clipped by 4 bases and J by 4 bases; unmatched bases: 7. Germline V CDR1 and CDR2: SGHRS, YFSETQ. The CDR3 DNA sequence: TGCGCCAGCAGCCGAACTCGGACTAGCGGGGGAGAGACCCAGTACTTC. It specifies CASSRTRTSGGETQYF.

This clonotype has a handful of counts. The chain is built from TRBV7-2 and TRBJ2-6; D call uncertain. V shed 1 base and J shed 0 bases, with 7 bases lying between them. CDR3 length: 16 residues. Germline V lookup: CDR1 SGHTA, CDR2 FQGNSA. DNA for the CDR3: TGTGCCAGCAGCTTAGGGTCATTCTCTGGGGCCAACGTCCTGACTTTC. The encoded protein is CASSLGSFSGANVLTF.

The V gene is TRBV9, the J gene TRBJ2-3; D is unclear. V was clipped by 4 bases and J by 1 base, with 13 bases between them. CDR1 and CDR2 (germline): SGDLS, YYNGEE. The CDR3 contains 15 residues. The CDR3 sequence: CASSISAKGTDTQYF. The DNA of the CDR3 is TGTGCCAGCAGCATCAGCGCTAAAGGCACAGATACGCAGTATTTT.

This clonotype was detected ten times or more. The V call is TRBV12-3 or TRBV12-4, the J call TRBJ1-2; D remains unclear. V was clipped by 3 bases and J by 8 bases, with 13 bases between them. This CDR3 spans 13 amino acids. DNA for the CDR3: TGTGCCAGCAGTTTGAATGGGGTTGACGGCTACACCTTC. It yields the protein CASSLNGVDGYTF.

In DNA, the CDR3 is TGTGCCAGCACCCTGGGGACTAGCGGGGTAATTGGTGAGCAGTTCTTC. This encodes CASTLGTSGVIGEQFF. The chain joins TRBV6-2 or TRBV6-3 to TRBJ2-1; 13 nucleotides agree with TRBD2. The CDR3 length is 16 residues. Germline V CDR1 and CDR2: MNHEY, SVGEGT. The V gene end was trimmed by 7 bases and the J gene end by 9 bases; junction bases not matched to a gene: 12.